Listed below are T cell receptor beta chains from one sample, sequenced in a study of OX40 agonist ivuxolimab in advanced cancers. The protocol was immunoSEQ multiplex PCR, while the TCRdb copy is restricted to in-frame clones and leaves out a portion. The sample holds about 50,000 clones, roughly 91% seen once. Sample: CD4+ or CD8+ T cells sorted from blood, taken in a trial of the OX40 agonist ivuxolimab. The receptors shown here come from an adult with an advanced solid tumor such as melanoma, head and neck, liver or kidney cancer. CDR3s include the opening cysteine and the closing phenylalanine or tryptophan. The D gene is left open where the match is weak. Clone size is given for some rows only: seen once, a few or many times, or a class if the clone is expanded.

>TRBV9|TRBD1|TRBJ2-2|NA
CASSVDQGAGELFF
TGTGCCAGCAGCGTAGATCAGGGGGCCGGGGAGCTGTTTTTT
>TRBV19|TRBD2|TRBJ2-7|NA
CASSISGAYEQYF
TGTGCCAGTAGTATTAGCGGGGCCTACGAGCAGTACTTC
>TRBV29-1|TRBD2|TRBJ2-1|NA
CSVYSLAGAGGEQFF
TGCAGCGTCTATTCTTTAGCGGGAGCAGGGGGTGAGCAGTTCTTC
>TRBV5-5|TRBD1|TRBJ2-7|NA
CASSSTPGQSYEQYF
TGTGCCAGCAGCTCAACTCCGGGACAGTCTTACGAGCAGTACTTC
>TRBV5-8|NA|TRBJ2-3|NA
CASSLEAGLYTQYF
TGTGCCAGCAGCTTGGAGGCGGGATTATATACGCAGTATTTT
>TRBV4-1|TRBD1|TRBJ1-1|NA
CASSQAGQGNTEAFF
TGCGCCAGCAGCCAGGCCGGACAGGGGAACACTGAAGCTTTCTTT
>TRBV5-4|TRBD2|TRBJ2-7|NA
CASSSRRLAGTYEQYF
TGTGCCAGCAGCTCCCGTCGACTAGCGGGTACTTACGAGCAGTACTTC
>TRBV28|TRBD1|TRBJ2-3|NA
CASSWTGGLATQYF
TGTGCCAGCAGTTGGACAGGGGGTTTGGCTACGCAGTATTTT
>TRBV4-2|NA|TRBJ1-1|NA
CASNKRGNTEAFF
TGTGCCAGCAACAAAAGGGGGAACACTGAAGCTTTCTTT
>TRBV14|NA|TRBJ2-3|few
CASSRGRGADTQYF
TGTGCCAGCAGCCGGGGCAGGGGAGCAGATACGCAGTATTTT
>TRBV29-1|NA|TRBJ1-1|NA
CSVYARRTGNTEAFF
TGCAGCGTTTATGCTCGCCGGACGGGGAACACTGAAGCTTTCTTT
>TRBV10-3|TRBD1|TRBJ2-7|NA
CAIGTGTGVIEQYF
TGTGCCATCGGGACCGGGACAGGGGTGATCGAGCAGTACTTC
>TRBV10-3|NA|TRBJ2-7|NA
CAIMLNEQYF
TGTGCCATCATGCTTAATGAGCAGTACTTC
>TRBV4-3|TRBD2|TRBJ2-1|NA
CASSQDFLAGVSYNEQFF
TGCGCCAGCAGCCAAGATTTCCTAGCGGGAGTCTCCTACAATGAGCAGTTCTTC
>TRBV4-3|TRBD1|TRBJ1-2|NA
CASSPSRDRDSPYGYTF
TGCGCCAGCAGCCCGTCCCGGGACAGGGACTCACCTTATGGCTACACCTTC
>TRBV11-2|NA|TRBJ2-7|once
CASSLQGSSSYEQYF
TGTGCCAGCAGCTTACAGGGTTCAAGCTCCTACGAGCAGTACTTC
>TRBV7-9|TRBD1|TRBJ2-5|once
CASSLAQGEETQYF
TGTGCCAGCAGCTTAGCGCAGGGGGAAGAGACCCAGTACTTC
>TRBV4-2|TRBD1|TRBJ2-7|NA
CASSAPGQGTYEQYF
TGTGCCAGCAGCGCCCCAGGACAGGGTACCTACGAGCAGTACTTC
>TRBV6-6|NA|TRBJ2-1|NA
CASSYLDNEQFF
TGTGCCAGCAGTTACCTGGACAATGAGCAGTTCTTC
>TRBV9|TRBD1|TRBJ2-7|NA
CASSGTGSSYEQYF
TGTGCCAGCAGCGGGACAGGGAGCTCCTACGAGCAGTACTTC
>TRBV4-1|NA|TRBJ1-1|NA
CASSQPGLTEAFF
TGCGCCAGCAGCCAACCAGGGCTCACTGAAGCTTTCTTT
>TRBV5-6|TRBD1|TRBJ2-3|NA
CASSSGGLSTDTQYF
TGTGCCAGCAGCTCAGGGGGTTTGAGCACAGATACGCAGTATTTT
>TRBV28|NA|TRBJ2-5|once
CATQRAGAGRQETQYF
TGTGCCACCCAACGGGCGGGGGCTGGACGACAAGAGACCCAGTACTTC
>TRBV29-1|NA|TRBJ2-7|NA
CSVGRPSSYEQYF
TGCAGCGTTGGACGGCCGAGCTCCTACGAGCAGTACTTC
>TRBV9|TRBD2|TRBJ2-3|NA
CASSRGDTDTQYF
TGTGCCAGCAGCCGGGGGGACACAGATACGCAGTATTTT
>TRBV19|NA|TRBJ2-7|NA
CASSSRGGTYEQYF
TGTGCCAGTAGTTCCCGGGGCGGGACCTACGAGCAGTACTTC
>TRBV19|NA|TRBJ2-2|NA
CASSNPRHTGELFF
TGTGCCAGTAGTAACCCCCGCCACACCGGGGAGCTGTTTTTT
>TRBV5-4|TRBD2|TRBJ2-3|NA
CASSLRLAGTGTDTQYF
TGTGCCAGCAGCCTAAGACTAGCGGGAACGGGGACAGATACGCAGTATTTT
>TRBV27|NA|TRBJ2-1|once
CASSLILGSSYNEQFF
TGTGCCAGCAGCTTAATTCTAGGTAGCTCCTACAATGAGCAGTTCTTC
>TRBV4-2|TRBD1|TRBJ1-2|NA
CASSQAGGGNYGYTF
TGTGCCAGCAGCCAAGCCGGAGGGGGCAACTATGGCTACACCTTC
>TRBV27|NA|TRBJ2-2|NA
CASSLVGGTNTGELFF
TGTGCCAGCAGTTTAGTTGGCGGGACGAACACCGGGGAGCTGTTTTTT
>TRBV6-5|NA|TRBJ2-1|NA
CASSSTGSVFNEQFF
TGTGCCAGCAGTTCTACAGGGTCGGTCTTCAATGAGCAGTTCTTC
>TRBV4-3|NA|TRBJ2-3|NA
CASSTRLAGNLEDTQYF
TGCGCCAGCAGCACAAGGCTTGCAGGGAACCTTGAGGATACGCAGTATTTT
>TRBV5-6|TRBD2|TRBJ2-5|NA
CASSLAGAQETQYF
TGTGCCAGCAGCTTAGCGGGAGCCCAAGAGACCCAGTACTTC
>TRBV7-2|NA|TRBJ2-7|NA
CASVNYPYEQYF
TGTGCCAGCGTCAATTATCCCTACGAGCAGTACTTC
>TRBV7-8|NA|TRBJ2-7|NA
CASLEGISGSYEQYF
TGTGCCAGCCTGGAAGGGATAAGCGGTTCCTACGAGCAGTACTTC
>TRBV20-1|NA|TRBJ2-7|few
CSARFLYEQYF
TGCAGTGCTAGATTTCTCTACGAGCAGTACTTC
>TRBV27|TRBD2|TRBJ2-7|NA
CASSRSSGEFAFEQYF
TGTGCCAGCAGTCGAAGTAGCGGGGAGTTCGCGTTCGAGCAGTACTTC
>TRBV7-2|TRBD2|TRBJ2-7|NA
CASLWASGPSYEQYF
TGTGCCAGCCTTTGGGCTAGCGGGCCCTCCTACGAGCAGTACTTC
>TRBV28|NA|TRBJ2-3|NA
CASSSPGTDTQYF
TGTGCCAGCAGCTCGCCGGGGACAGATACGCAGTATTTT
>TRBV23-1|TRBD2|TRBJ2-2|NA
CASPGGETRTGELFF
TGCGCCAGCCCGGGGGGTGAGACAAGGACCGGGGAGCTGTTTTTT
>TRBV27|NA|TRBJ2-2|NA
CASSLFSFNTGELFF
TGTGCCAGCAGTTTGTTTTCCTTCAACACCGGGGAGCTGTTTTTT
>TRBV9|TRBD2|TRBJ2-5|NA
CASSQAGGWETQYF
TGTGCCAGCAGCCAAGCGGGAGGGTGGGAGACCCAGTACTTC
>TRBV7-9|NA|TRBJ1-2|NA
CASSLVFVAANYGYTF
TGTGCCAGCAGCTTAGTTTTCGTCGCTGCAAACTATGGCTACACCTTC
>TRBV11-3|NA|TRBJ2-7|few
CASSLSPYEQYF
TGTGCCAGCAGCCTTAGCCCGTACGAGCAGTACTTC
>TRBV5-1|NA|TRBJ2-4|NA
CASSPYLTGRDKNIQYF
TGCGCCAGCAGCCCATATCTGACAGGGAGGGACAAAAACATTCAGTACTTC
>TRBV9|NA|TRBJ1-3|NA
CASSSNPDRTGNTIYF
TGTGCCAGCAGCTCCAATCCCGACAGGACTGGAAACACCATATATTTT
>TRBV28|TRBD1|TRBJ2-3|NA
CASSLPLTGVSTDTQYF
TGTGCCAGCAGTCTCCCCCTGACAGGGGTGAGCACAGATACGCAGTATTTT
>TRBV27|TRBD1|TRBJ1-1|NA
CASSLDRATEAFF
TGTGCCAGCAGTCTAGACAGGGCAACTGAAGCTTTCTTT